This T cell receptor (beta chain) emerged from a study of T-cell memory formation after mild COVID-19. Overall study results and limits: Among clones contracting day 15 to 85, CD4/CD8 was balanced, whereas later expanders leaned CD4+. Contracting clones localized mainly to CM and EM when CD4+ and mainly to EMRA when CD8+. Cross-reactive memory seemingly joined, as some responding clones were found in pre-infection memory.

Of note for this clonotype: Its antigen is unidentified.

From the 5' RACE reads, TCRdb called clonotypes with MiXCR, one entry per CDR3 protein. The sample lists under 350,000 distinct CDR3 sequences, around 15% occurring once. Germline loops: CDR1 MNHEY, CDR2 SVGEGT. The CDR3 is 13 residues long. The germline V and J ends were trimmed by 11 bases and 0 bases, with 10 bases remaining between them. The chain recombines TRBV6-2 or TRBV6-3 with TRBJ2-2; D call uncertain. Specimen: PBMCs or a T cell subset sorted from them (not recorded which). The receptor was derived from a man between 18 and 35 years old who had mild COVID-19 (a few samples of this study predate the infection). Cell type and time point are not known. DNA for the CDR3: TGTGCCTATGGGCCATCGAACACCGGGGAGCTGTTTTTT. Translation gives CAYGPSNTGELFF.